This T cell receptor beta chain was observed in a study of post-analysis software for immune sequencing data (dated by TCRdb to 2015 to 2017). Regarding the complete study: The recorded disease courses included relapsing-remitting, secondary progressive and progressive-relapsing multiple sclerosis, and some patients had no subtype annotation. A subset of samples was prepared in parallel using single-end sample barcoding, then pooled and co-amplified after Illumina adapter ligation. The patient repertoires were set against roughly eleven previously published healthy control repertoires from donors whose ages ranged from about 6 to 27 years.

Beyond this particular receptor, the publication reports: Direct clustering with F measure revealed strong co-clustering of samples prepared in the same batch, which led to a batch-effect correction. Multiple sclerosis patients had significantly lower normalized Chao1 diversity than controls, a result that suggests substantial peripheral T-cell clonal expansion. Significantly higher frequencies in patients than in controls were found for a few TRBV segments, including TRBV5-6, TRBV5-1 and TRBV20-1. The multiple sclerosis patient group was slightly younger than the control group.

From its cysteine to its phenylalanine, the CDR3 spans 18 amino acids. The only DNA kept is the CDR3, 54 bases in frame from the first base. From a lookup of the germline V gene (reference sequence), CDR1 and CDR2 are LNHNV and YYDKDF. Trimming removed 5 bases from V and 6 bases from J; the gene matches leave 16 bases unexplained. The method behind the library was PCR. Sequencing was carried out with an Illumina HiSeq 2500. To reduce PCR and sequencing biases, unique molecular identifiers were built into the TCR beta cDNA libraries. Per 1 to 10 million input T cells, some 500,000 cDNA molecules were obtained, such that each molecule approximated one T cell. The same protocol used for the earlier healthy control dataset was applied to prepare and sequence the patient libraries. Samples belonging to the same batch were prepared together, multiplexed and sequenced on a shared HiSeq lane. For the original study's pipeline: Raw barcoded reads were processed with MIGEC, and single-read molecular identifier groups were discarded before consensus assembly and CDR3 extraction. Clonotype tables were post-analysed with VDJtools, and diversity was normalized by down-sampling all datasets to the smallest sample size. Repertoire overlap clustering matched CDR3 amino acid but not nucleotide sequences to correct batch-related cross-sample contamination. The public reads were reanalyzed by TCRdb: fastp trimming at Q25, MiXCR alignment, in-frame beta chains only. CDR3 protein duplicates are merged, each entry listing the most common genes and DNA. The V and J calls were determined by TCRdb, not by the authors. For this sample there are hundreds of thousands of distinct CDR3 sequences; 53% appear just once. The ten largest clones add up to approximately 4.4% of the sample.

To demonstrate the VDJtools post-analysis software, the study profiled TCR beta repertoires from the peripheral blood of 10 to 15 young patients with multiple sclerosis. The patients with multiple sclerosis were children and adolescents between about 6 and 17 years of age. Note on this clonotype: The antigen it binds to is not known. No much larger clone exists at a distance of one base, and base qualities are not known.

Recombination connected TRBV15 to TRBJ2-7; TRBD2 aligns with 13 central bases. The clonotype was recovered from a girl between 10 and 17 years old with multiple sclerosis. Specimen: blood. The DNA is TGTGCCACCAGCGAGCCCCTTCCGGGACTAGCGGGACATAGCGAGCAGTACTTC. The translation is CATSEPLPGLAGHSEQYF.